Listed here is a single T cell receptor beta chain. What it binds is not known. The entry originates in a study of T cell responses to AZD1222 COVID-19 vaccine. Notes on the study in general: Seropositive status at baseline applied to only 6 or 7 AZD1222 recipients. The sample set comprised mostly white British donors with more females, and clonal diversity was possibly underestimated.

Second-dose recipients at about 4 or about 12 weeks were treated as one pooled group. The data were produced by immunoSEQ multiplex PCR, yet TCRdb's version contains in-frame clones alone and is incomplete. This sample has some 130,000 clones, with approximately 91% found just once. V lost 0 bases to trimming and J lost 0 bases; unmatched junction nucleotides: 8. The CDR3 is 19 amino acids. Germline V gene sequence: CDR1 LGHDT, CDR2 YNNKEL (reference sequence). This clonotype originated in an adult who received the AZD1222 COVID-19 vaccine. Sequencing was performed on peripheral blood, taken 28 days after the second AZD1222 dose. This chain joins TRBV3-1 (or the pseudogene TRBV3-2) and TRBJ2-1; 10 positions match TRBD2. CDR3: CASSQDQGTSAYSYNEQFF. The CDR3 bases are TGTGCCAGCAGCCAAGATCAGGGGACTAGCGCCTACTCCTACAATGAGCAGTTCTTC.